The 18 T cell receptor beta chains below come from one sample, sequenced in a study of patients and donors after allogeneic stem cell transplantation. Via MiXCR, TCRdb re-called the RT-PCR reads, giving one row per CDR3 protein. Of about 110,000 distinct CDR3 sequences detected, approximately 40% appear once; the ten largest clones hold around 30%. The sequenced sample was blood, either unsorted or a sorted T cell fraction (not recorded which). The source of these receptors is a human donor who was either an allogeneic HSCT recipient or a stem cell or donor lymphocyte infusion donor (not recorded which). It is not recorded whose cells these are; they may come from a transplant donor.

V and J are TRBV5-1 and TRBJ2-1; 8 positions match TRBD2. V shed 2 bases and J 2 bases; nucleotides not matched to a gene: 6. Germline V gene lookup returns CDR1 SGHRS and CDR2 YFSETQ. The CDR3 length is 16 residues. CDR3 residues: CASSLTAGVAYNEQFF. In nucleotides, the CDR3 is TGCGCCAGCAGCTTAACAGCGGGAGTTGCCTACAATGAGCAGTTCTTC.

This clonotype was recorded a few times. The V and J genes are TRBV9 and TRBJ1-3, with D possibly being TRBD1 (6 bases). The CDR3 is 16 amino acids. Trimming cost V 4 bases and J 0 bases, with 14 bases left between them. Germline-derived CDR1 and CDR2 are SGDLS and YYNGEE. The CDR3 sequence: CASSLRQDSSGNTIYF. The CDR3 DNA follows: TGTGCCAGCAGCCTAAGACAGGATTCCTCTGGAAACACCATATATTTT.

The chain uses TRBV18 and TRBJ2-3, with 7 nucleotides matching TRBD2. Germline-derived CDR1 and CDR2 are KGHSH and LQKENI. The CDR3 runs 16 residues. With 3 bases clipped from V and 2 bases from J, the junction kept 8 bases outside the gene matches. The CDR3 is CASSPLAGKLTDTQYF. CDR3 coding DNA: TGTGCCAGCTCACCGTTAGCGGGCAAACTCACAGATACGCAGTATTTT.

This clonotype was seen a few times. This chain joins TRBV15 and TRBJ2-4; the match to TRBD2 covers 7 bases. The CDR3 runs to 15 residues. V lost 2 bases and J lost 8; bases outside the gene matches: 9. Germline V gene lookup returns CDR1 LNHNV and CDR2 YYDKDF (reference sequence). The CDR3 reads CATSRPGIAGDIQYF. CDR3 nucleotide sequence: TGTGCCACCAGCAGACCCGGGATTGCGGGGGACATTCAGTACTTC.

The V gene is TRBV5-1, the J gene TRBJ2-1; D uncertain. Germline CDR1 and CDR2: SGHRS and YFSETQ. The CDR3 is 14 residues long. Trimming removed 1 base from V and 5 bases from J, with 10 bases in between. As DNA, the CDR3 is TGCGCCAGCAGCTTGAGACTTGATAACAATGAGCAGTTCTTC. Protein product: CASSLRLDNNEQFF.

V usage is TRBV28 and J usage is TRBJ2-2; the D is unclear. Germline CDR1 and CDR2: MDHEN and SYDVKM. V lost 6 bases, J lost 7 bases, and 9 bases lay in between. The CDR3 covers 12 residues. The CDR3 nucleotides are TGTGCCAGCAGCCGCCGTGTCGGGGAGCTGTTTTTT. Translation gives CASSRRVGELFF.

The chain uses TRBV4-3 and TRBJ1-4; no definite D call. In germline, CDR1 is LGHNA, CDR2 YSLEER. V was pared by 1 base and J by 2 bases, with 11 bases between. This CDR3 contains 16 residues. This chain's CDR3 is CASSQVIQRTNEKLFF. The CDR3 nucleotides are TGCGCCAGCAGCCAAGTCATACAGCGGACTAATGAAAAACTGTTTTTT.

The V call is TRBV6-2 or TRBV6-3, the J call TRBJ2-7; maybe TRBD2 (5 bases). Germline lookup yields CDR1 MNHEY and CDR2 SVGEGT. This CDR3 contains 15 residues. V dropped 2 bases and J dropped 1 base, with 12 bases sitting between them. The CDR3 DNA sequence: TGTGCCAGCAGTTACGCCGGGATCGCTTCCTACGAGCAGTACTTC. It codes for CASSYAGIASYEQYF.

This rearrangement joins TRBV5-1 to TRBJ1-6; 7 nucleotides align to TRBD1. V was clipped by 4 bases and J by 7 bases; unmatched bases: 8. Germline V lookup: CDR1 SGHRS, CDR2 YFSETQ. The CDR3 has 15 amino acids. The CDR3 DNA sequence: TGCGCCAGCAGCCCTCGGGACAGCCTAAATTCACCCCTCCACTTT. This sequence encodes CASSPRDSLNSPLHF. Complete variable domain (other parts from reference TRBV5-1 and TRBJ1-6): KAGVTQTPRYLIKTRGQQVTLSCSPISGHRSVSWYQQTPGQGLQFLFEYFSETQRNKGNFPGRFSGRQFSNSRSEMNVSTLELGDSALYLCASSPRDSLNSPLHFGNGTRLTVT.

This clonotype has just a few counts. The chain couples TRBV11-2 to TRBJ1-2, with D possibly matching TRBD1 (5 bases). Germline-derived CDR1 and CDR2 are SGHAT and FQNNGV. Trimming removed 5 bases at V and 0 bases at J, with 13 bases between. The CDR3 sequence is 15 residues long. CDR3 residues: CASSPSGLANYGYTF. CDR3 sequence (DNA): TGTGCCAGCAGCCCGTCAGGGCTGGCTAACTATGGCTACACCTTC.

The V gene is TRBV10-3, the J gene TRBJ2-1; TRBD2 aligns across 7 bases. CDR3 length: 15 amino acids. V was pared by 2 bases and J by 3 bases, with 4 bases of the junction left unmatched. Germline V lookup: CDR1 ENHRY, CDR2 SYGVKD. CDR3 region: CAISEERTSYNEQFF. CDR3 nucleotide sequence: TGTGCCATCAGTGAGGAAAGGACTAGCTACAATGAGCAGTTCTTC.

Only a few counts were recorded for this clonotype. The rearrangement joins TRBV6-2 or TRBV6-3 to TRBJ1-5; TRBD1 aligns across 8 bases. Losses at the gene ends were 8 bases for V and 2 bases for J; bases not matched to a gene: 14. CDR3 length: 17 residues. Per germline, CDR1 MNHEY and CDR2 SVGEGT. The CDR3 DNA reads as TGTGCCAGCCACATCTCCAACAGGGGGATACGCAATCAGCCCCAGCATTTT. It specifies CASHISNRGIRNQPQHF.

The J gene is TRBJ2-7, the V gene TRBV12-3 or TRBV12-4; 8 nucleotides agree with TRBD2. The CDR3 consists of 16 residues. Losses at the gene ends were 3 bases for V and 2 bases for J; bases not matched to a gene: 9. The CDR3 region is CASSFYGAGATYEQYF. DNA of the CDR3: TGTGCCAGCAGTTTCTACGGAGCGGGAGCCACCTACGAGCAGTACTTC.

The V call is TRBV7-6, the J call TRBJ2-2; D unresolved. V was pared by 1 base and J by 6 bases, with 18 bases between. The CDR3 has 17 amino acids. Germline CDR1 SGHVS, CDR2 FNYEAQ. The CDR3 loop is CASSLDPPYVGAGELFF. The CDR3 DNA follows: TGTGCCAGCAGCTTAGACCCGCCTTACGTGGGTGCCGGGGAGCTGTTTTTT.

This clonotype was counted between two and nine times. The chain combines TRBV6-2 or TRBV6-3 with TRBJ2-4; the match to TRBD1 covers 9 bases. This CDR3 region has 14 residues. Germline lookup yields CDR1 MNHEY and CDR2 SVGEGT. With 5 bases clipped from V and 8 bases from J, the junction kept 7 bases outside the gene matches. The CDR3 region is CASSDPQGADIQYF. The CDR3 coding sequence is TGTGCCAGCAGTGACCCACAGGGGGCGGACATTCAGTACTTC.

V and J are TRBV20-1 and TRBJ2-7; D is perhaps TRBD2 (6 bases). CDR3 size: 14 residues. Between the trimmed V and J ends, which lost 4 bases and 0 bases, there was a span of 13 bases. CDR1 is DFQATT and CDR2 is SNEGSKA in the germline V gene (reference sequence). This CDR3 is CSAKGRGSSYEQYF. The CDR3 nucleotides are TGCAGTGCTAAGGGACGGGGGAGCTCCTACGAGCAGTACTTC.

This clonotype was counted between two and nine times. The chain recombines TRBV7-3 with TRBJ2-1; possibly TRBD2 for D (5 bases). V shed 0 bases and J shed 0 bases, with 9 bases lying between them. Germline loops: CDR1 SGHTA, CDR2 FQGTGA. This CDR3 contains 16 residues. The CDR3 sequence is CASSLTAGSSYNEQFF. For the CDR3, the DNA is TGTGCCAGCAGCTTAACTGCTGGGAGCTCCTACAATGAGCAGTTCTTC.

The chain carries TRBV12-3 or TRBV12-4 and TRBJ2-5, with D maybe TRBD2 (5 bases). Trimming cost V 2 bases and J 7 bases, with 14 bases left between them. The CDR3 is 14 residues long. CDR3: CASSLRTYRGTQYF. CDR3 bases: TGTGCCAGCAGTTTAAGAACCTACCGGGGGACCCAGTACTTC.